This entry features one T cell receptor beta chain sequence. This may come from a read error, since a much larger clone is one base off. These data originate in a study of T-cell reconstitution after alpha-beta-depleted transplantation in children. A library of TCRbeta sequences, prepared with unique molecular identifiers, was generated. TCRdb processed the PCR reads anew with MiXCR; each CDR3 protein has one entry. The table has hundreds of thousands of distinct CDR3 sequences, around 12% seen once; the top ten hold around 3%. This CDR3 has 15 residues. Germline CDR1 and CDR2: SQVTM and ANQGSEA. The material was PBMCs from the stem cell graft donor, obtained from the stem cell graft. The chain combines TRBV29-1 with TRBJ2-1; TRBD2 agrees at 15 bases. This TCR came from a human donor who donated a stem cell graft to a child with acute lymphoblastic leukemia. The CDR3 loop reads CSVESGLAGGRERFF. As DNA, the CDR3 is TGCAGCGTTGAGTCGGGACTAGCGGGAGGTAGGGAGCGGTTCTTC.